The 13 T cell receptor beta chains below were found in one sample sequenced in a study of T cells in localized non-small cell lung cancer. Some clones are missing from TCRdb's copy, which holds only in-frame ones; the method was immunoSEQ multiplex PCR. This sample has approximately 1,500 clones, with less than 30% found just once. Here the sequenced sample was normal lung tissue next to the tumor, taken before any cancer treatment. All receptors derive from a female donor over 55 with stage I lung adenocarcinoma.

CDR3 region: CASSFTGQNTGELFF. In nucleotides, the CDR3 is TGCGCCAGCAGCTTTACGGGCCAAAACACCGGGGAGCTGTTTTTT. The genes are TRBV5-1 and TRBJ2-2; D not certain. The CDR3 extends over 15 amino acids. Germline assignment: CDR1 SGHRS and CDR2 YFSETQ. Deletions cut 2 bases from V and 2 bases from J, with 10 bases between.

This clone has more than one count but fewer than ten. This chain uses TRBV11-3 with TRBJ2-1; 10 nucleotides align to TRBD2. CDR1 and CDR2 (germline): SGHNT, YENEEA. The V segment lost 3 bases and the J segment 10 bases; nucleotides outside the gene matches: 12. The CDR3 consists of 16 residues. The CDR3 DNA sequence: TGTGCCAGCAGCTTCGCGAAGCGGGAGGGCCCGAGGGAGCAGTTCTTC. Translated: CASSFAKREGPREQFF.

The chain couples TRBV19 to TRBJ2-6; D possibly corresponds to TRBD2 (6 bases). CDR1 and CDR2 from the germline V gene are LNHDA and SQIVND (reference sequence). V was clipped by 2 bases and J by 0 bases, with 17 bases between them. The CDR3 totals 19 residues. CDR3 amino acids: CASSISSGLVSSGANVLTF. CDR3 in DNA: TGTGCCAGTAGTATATCTTCGGGACTGGTAAGCTCTGGGGCCAACGTCCTGACTTTC. Variable domain in full (rest from reference TRBV19 and TRBJ2-6): DGGITQSPKYLFRKEGQNVTLSCEQNLNHDAMYWYRQDPGQGLRLIYYSQIVNDFQKGDIAEGYSVSREKKESFPLTVTSAQKNPTAFYLCASSISSGLVSSGANVLTFGAGSRLTVL.

This chain connects TRBV30 to TRBJ1-1, with D possibly being TRBD1 (5 bases). CDR1 is GTSNPN, CDR2 SVGIG, per germline (reference sequence). The CDR3 extends over 16 amino acids. The germline V and J ends were trimmed by 2 bases and 0 bases, with 16 bases remaining between them. The CDR3 reads CAWSHRGGTVNTEAFF. DNA of the CDR3: TGTGCCTGGAGTCACCGGGGGGGGACGGTGAACACTGAAGCTTTCTTT.

The chain has TRBV19 and TRBJ1-5, with D possibly being TRBD1 (6 bases). The CDR3 is 15 amino acids. Trimming shortened V by 7 bases and J by 9 bases, and 22 bases separated the two germline ends. Germline loops: CDR1 LNHDA, CDR2 SQIVND (reference sequence). CDR3 sequence: CASTLTGMAVVPQHF. The CDR3 DNA reads as TGTGCCAGTACCCTAACAGGGATGGCGGTGGTGCCCCAGCATTTT.

The V and J genes are TRBV9 and TRBJ2-6; D might be TRBD1 (6 bases). This CDR3 spans 15 amino acids. The germline V gene encodes CDR1 SGDLS and CDR2 YYNGEE. The ends were cut back, 3 bases at V and 0 bases at J, with 7 bases in the middle. This CDR3 reads CASSAGASGANVLTF. CDR3 bases: TGTGCCAGCAGCGCAGGGGCCTCTGGGGCCAACGTCCTGACTTTC.

Within the sample, this clone is large. The CDR3 is cut off 1 residue early in the read; its end comes from the germline J gene. This sequence joins TRBV10-3 and TRBJ2-7; D may correspond to TRBD1 or TRBD2 (5 bases each). The CDR3 has 14 amino acids. Germline CDR1 reads ENHRY; CDR2 reads SYGVKD. The V end was cut by 2 bases, the J end by 4 bases, with 12 bases between. The part of the CDR3 DNA that was read is TGTGCCATCAGTGAGGGGCAGGGACCTTACGAGCAGTAC. It yields the protein CAISEGQGPYEQY. From start to end, the CDR3 is CAISEGQGPYEQYF.

The V and J genes are TRBV6-8 and TRBJ2-1, with D possibly matching TRBD1 (7 bases). The CDR3 sequence is 16 residues long. CDR1 is MNHGY, CDR2 SAAAGT, per germline. V was cut by 5 bases and J by 8 bases, with 22 bases left in between. Here the CDR3 DNA reads TGTGCCAGCAGTCCCGGGGCAGGGGGAGGATGGGATGAGCAGTTCTTC. Its protein product is CASSPGAGGGWDEQFF.

This chain joins TRBV9 and TRBJ2-2; D gene ambiguous. Trimming left V 5 bases short and J 7 bases short, with 9 bases between. CDR3 length equals 12 residues. Germline V gives CDR1 SGDLS, CDR2 YYNGEE. CDR3 region: CASSEMDGELFF. The CDR3 bases are TGTGCCAGCAGTGAAATGGACGGGGAGCTGTTTTTT.

This clone was seen a few times. The rearrangement joins TRBV19 to TRBJ1-2; 8 positions match TRBD1. CDR3 length: 13 amino acids. Trimming at V came to 4 bases and at J to 8 bases, leaving 6 bases not matched to a gene. Germline V lookup: CDR1 LNHDA, CDR2 SQIVND (reference sequence). The CDR3 sequence: CASSTTGGDGYTF. CDR3 coding DNA: TGTGCCAGTAGTACCACAGGGGGTGACGGCTACACCTTC.

By share, this clone ranks as medium-sized. The V gene is TRBV11-3, the J gene TRBJ2-1; D is unresolved. Germline loops: CDR1 SGHNT, CDR2 YENEEA. CDR3 length equals 15 residues. The germline V and J ends were trimmed by 2 bases and 4 bases, with 12 bases remaining between them. The CDR3 coding sequence is TGTGCCAGCAGCTTATCCTTAAACAGATACAATGAGCAGTTCTTC. Translating it yields CASSLSLNRYNEQFF.

This clone occurred a few times. The chain recombines TRBV9 with TRBJ2-4; D remains ambiguous. This CDR3 is 14 amino acids long. V dropped 0 bases and J dropped 5 bases, with 9 bases sitting between them. Germline CDR1 and CDR2: SGDLS and YYNGEE. The CDR3 DNA reads TGTGCCAGCAGCGTAGGGGCCGGTCAAAACATTCAGTACTTC. As protein: CASSVGAGQNIQYF.

The chain has TRBV14 and TRBJ1-2; 10 bases fit TRBD1. The CDR3 has 14 residues. Germline V gives CDR1 SGHDN, CDR2 FVKESK. After removal of 4 bases from V and 4 bases from J, the junction contained 3 bases not matched to a gene. The CDR3 coding sequence is TGTGCCAGCAGCCCTCGACAGGGGGCCTATGGCTACACCTTC. Its protein product is CASSPRQGAYGYTF.